What follows are 17 T cell receptor beta chains derived from one specimen sequenced in a study of T cell repertoires in cytomegalovirus infection. TCRdb reprocessed the reads via MiXCR and lists one record per CDR3 protein. The sample lists hundreds of thousands of distinct CDR3 sequences; about 24% were seen once. Sequenced: CD8+ T cells from PBMCs. The source of these receptors is a human donor in good health (CMV status not recorded). Some clones in this sample may be carry-over from other donors' samples.

This clonotype was counted ten times or more. The V and J genes are TRBV7-2 and TRBJ2-1; tentative D call: TRBD2 (6 bases). This CDR3 spans 13 amino acids. CDR1 SGHTA and CDR2 FQGNSA come from the germline V gene. The germline V and J ends were trimmed by 2 bases and 6 bases, with 8 bases remaining between them. CDR3 residues: CASSLMGGNEQFF. CDR3 bases: TGTGCCAGCAGCTTAATGGGGGGCAATGAGCAGTTCTTC.

Here the CDR3 DNA reads TGTGCCAGCAGGCTCACCGTTGATGGCTACACCTTC. Translating it yields CASRLTVDGYTF. The chain couples TRBV28 to TRBJ1-2; D call uncertain. V gave up 6 bases and J gave up 6 bases, with 11 bases separating them. The CDR3 length is 12 residues. CDR1 MDHEN and CDR2 SYDVKM come from the germline V gene.

Only one count was recorded for this clonotype. The chain couples TRBV20-1 to TRBJ1-3; D unclear. CDR1 and CDR2 (germline): DFQATT, SNEGSKA (reference sequence). This CDR3 has 16 residues. Trimming shortened V by 0 bases and J by 1 base, and 13 bases separated the two germline ends. CDR3 bases: TGCAGTGCTAGAGACCTGACACCTGGATCTGGAAACACCATATATTTT. Protein sequence: CSARDLTPGSGNTIYF.

This clonotype has a handful of counts. The chain carries TRBV4-2 and TRBJ2-3; 7 nucleotides align to TRBD2. V trimming: 1 base; J trimming: 2 bases; junction bases outside the gene matches: 6. Germline CDR1 reads LGHNA; CDR2 reads YNFKEQ. This CDR3 comprises 16 residues. The CDR3 loop reads CASSQVSSGPTDTQYF. The CDR3 coding sequence is TGTGCCAGCAGCCAAGTATCTAGCGGACCCACAGATACGCAGTATTTT.

As concerns this clonotype: This may be a read error, as it is one base from a much larger clone. The gene calls are TRBV7-9 and TRBJ2-1; either TRBD1 or TRBD2 may supply D (5 bases each). Per germline, CDR1 SEHNR and CDR2 FQNEAQ (reference sequence). The CDR3 contains 17 residues. The CDR3 protein is CVSSPPRGRLHYNEQFF. The DNA of the CDR3 is TGTGTCAGCAGCCCACCTCGGGGCCGACTTCATTACAATGAGCAGTTCTTC.

The chain uses TRBV7-9 and TRBJ1-5; 7 bases map to TRBD1. J was trimmed by 4 bases and V by 4 bases; bases with no gene match: 7. The length of the CDR3 is 15 residues. Looked up from germline, CDR1 is SEHNR and CDR2 is FQNEAQ (reference sequence). The CDR3 region has the DNA TGTGCCAGCAGCTCAACAACACAGGGGAATCAGCCCCAGCATTTT. Protein sequence: CASSSTTQGNQPQHF.

This clonotype was seen a handful of times. This chain links TRBV5-4 with TRBJ1-2, with TRBD1 matching over 7 bases. Trimming cost V 3 bases and J 4 bases; bases outside gene matches: 9. The length of the CDR3 is 15 residues. Germline V CDR1 and CDR2: SGHNT, YYREEE (reference sequence). The CDR3 DNA sequence: TGTGCCAGCAGCTGGGCCGGGGCAGGGGGCTATGGCTACACCTTC. The encoded protein is CASSWAGAGGYGYTF.

V usage is TRBV20-1 and J usage is TRBJ2-5; D is undetermined. CDR3 length: 16 amino acids. Trimming removed 0 bases from V and 1 base from J, with 15 bases in between. In germline, CDR1 is DFQATT, CDR2 SNEGSKA (reference sequence). CDR3 sequence: CSARDYRRFSQETQYF. CDR3 DNA: TGCAGTGCTAGAGATTATAGGCGGTTCAGCCAAGAGACCCAGTACTTC.

This clonotype was observed at least ten times. V is TRBV7-9 and J is TRBJ2-2, with D maybe TRBD2 (7 bases). Trimming stripped 4 bases from V and 5 bases from J, with 17 bases between. Looked up from germline, CDR1 is SEHNR and CDR2 is FQNEAQ (reference sequence). The CDR3 contains 16 residues. DNA of the CDR3: TGTGCCAGCAGCTCACAGGGACGGCGGGGGACCGGGGAGCTGTTTTTT. Protein sequence: CASSSQGRRGTGELFF. Full variable domain (outside the CDR3, taken from reference TRBV7-9 and TRBJ2-2): DTGVSQNPRHKITKRGQNVTFRCDPISEHNRLYWYRQTLGQGPEFLTYFQNEAQLEKSRLLSDRFSAERPKGSFSTLEIQRTEQGDSAMYLCASSSQGRRGTGELFFGEGSRLTVL.

This clonotype was observed a handful of times. The chain joins TRBV7-9 to TRBJ1-1; the D gene is possibly TRBD1 (5 bases). Trimming took off 6 bases at V and 5 bases at J, with 10 bases between the two ends. The CDR3 is made up of 12 amino acids. Germline V gene data show CDR1 as SEHNR and CDR2 as FQNEAQ (reference sequence). The CDR3 region has the DNA TGTGCCAGCAGTCAGGGTCATACTGAAGCTTTCTTT. Its translation: CASSQGHTEAFF. Filled out from reference TRBV7-9 and TRBJ1-1, the complete variable domain reads DTGVSQNPRHKITKRGQNVTFRCDPISEHNRLYWYRQTLGQGPEFLTYFQNEAQLEKSRLLSDRFSAERPKGSFSTLEIQRTEQGDSAMYLCASSQGHTEAFFGQGTRLTVV.

In this sample, this clonotype turned up many times. The chain has TRBV28 and TRBJ1-1; 7 nucleotides agree with TRBD1. The germline V gene has CDR1 MDHEN and CDR2 SYDVKM. With V trimmed by 7 bases and J by 10 bases, 12 bases remained unmatched. The CDR3 has 13 amino acids. The CDR3 reads CASIPSAGGIAFF. In DNA form, the CDR3 reads TGTGCCAGCATCCCAAGCGCAGGGGGTATAGCTTTCTTT.

The genes are TRBV28 and TRBJ2-5, with D unresolved. The CDR3 consists of 15 residues. CDR1 and CDR2 from the germline V gene are MDHEN and SYDVKM. V was shortened by 8 bases and J by 5 bases, with 21 bases between the two germline ends. DNA for the CDR3: TGTGCCAGCCAAAATCAGGAGCAGGTTGGCGAGACCCAGTACTTC. Translating gives CASQNQEQVGETQYF.

This clonotype has just a few counts. The genes are TRBV28 and TRBJ1-1; 10 bases fit TRBD1. Germline values: CDR1 MDHEN, CDR2 SYDVKM. Trimming removed 6 bases from V and 11 bases from J; junction bases left unmatched: 9. The CDR3 has 13 residues. The CDR3 DNA reads TGTGCCAGCAGACTCGGACAGGGGGGGAAGGCTTTCTTT. As protein: CASRLGQGGKAFF.

This clonotype was counted only a few times. The chain links TRBV6-5 to TRBJ2-7; 9 bases map to TRBD1. Germline CDR1 MNHEY, CDR2 SVGAGI. The CDR3 extends over 15 amino acids. Trimming cost V 0 bases and J 12 bases; bases outside gene matches: 12. The CDR3: CASSYSGDRAALWYF. In nucleotides, the CDR3 is TGTGCCAGCAGTTACTCGGGGGACAGGGCGGCTCTCTGGTACTTC.

The rearrangement uses TRBV28 and TRBJ1-2, with a weak D call TRBD1 (5 bases). Germline assignment: CDR1 MDHEN and CDR2 SYDVKM. CDR3 length equals 15 residues. V lost 3 bases and J 0 bases, leaving 11 bases between the germline ends. The CDR3, as DNA: TGTGCCAGCAGTTTCGAAAGGGGAGCTAACTATGGCTACACCTTC. Translating it yields CASSFERGANYGYTF.

This clonotype was seen a handful of times. The chain is built from TRBV20-1 and TRBJ2-7; tentative D call: TRBD2 (5 bases). The CDR3 contains 13 residues. V was cut by 1 base and J by 2 bases, with 9 bases left in between. Germline CDR1 DFQATT, CDR2 SNEGSKA (reference sequence). CDR3 loop: CSARVGVTYEQYV. The CDR3 region has the DNA TGCAGTGCTAGAGTCGGGGTAACCTACGAGCAGTACGTC.

This clonotype was counted at least ten times. In DNA, the CDR3 is TGTGCCAGCAGTTACTCGAAATCGGAGGGCTCCTACGAGCAGTACGTC. Translating gives CASSYSKSEGSYEQYV. This rearrangement joins TRBV6-2 or TRBV6-3 to TRBJ2-7; a weak D match, TRBD2 (6 bases). Germline values: CDR1 MNHEY, CDR2 SVGEGT. This CDR3 region has 16 residues. V was cut by 0 bases and J by 0 bases, with 12 bases left in between.